The T cell receptor (beta chain) described here comes from a study of cytomegalovirus exposure and HLA in healthy donors (dated by TCRdb to 2016 to 2017). About the full investigation: According to an earlier analysis of 450 to 650 of the donors, 150 million to 200 million T cells yielded roughly 110 million unique TCR beta sequences and about 300 Gb of sequence data. All discovery cohort repertoires had been generated using a single sequencing platform. Roughly five DR-DQ haplotypes were handled as single units for association and clustering, since linkage in the cohort was strong. Donor age, sex, ethnicity and CMV serostatus were compiled together with the repertoire data. Besides the first cohort of around 700 subjects, a separate validation cohort made up of 120 different subjects was used. Class I and class II HLA loci were covered by the typing at four-digit resolution. The T cell repertoires of around 670 subjects were profiled by immunosequencing and related to cytomegalovirus serostatus. An earlier analysis of some 500 of the donors applied high-throughput TCR beta sequencing to assess whether each TCR beta V gene segment acted as functional or pseudogenic. In a later genetic analysis, genome-wide SNP genotypes for about 65% of the 666 donors were used, and that subset was treated as a discovery cohort. High-throughput TCR immunosequencing, statistical association of individual TCRs with disease status, and machine learning were combined to predict cytomegalovirus infection status. The later analysis used no new phenotypic data to find candidate immune exposures, relying instead on TCR beta sequences and their occurrence across donors. The study aimed to test whether signatures of past pathogen exposure could be identified by cataloging public T cell receptors. Typing coverage varied by locus: about 629-630 donors for A, B, C, DRB1 and DQB1; roughly 520 for DQA1; around 610 for DPA1; more than 450 for DPB1. About 320 gigabases of sequencing data and 70 million to 85 million unique TCR sequences were included in an early release covering over 600 HLA-typed donors. Among around 400 genotyped donors of the cohort, an average of approximately 240,000 unique TCR beta nucleotide sequences were sequenced per donor, 15% to 20% of them non-productive. A later analysis re-analyzed previously published TCR beta repertoires from hundreds of donors and added high-resolution HLA genotyping to study TCR occurrence patterns. Of the roughly 400 genotyped donors, approximately 83% fell in the genetic ancestry cluster associated with self-reported Caucasian donors.

The cohort consisted of 670 or so healthy bone marrow donors. At the time of sampling, all cohort members were nominally healthy, though unrecorded immune exposures were likely present. The donor tested CMV seropositive, placing the donor among the roughly 300 seropositive members of the cohort. A peripheral blood sample was provided by each donor, and peripheral blood mononuclear cells were used for TCR beta sequencing. The Qiagen DNeasy Blood Extraction Kit was used to extract genomic DNA from the blood cell samples. Findings and caveats that apply to the study as a whole: In an earlier analysis of some 500 of the donors, most TCR beta V segments appeared in productive rearrangements about 87% or about 30% of the time, broadly matching IMGT annotations. A later analysis reported that several top co-occurrence clusters appeared linked to parvovirus B19, influenza, CMV and Epstein-Barr virus. This cohort had only TCR beta chains sequenced, and the lack of alpha or paired-chain data limited which features could be detected. Assigning TCR associations to individual alleles was difficult when HLA alleles, especially DR and DQ, strongly co-occurred. Immune exposure information for the cohort was limited to CMV serostatus. In a later analysis, TCR association rates were found to vary across HLA loci, with the most associated TCRs seen for DRB1 alleles and the fewest for HLA-C alleles. The study gave a list of 150 to 200 TCR beta chains associated with cytomegalovirus. A few of the identified cytomegalovirus-associated TCR beta chains were confirmed in vitro to be specific for cytomegalovirus antigens. According to a later analysis, most CMV-associated TCR beta chains appeared to be HLA-restricted, and the HLA associations seemed to be driven largely by CMV exposure. Some IMGT-functional V segments, including TRBV6-2 and TRBV6-3, could not be told apart with the 87-base-pair reads, so those segments were excluded. In a later genetic analysis, a missense DCLRE1C variant was associated with V-gene and J-gene trimming of TCR beta chains, and the association was replicated in an independent cohort. Across donors, most TCR sequences were observed very rarely, whereas some public TCRs were present in many individuals. Roughly uniform sequencing depth across donors was assumed in presence/absence analyses, although this assumption may not hold. Cytomegalovirus status was reported to be diagnosed by the classifier with high specificity and sensitivity in both the original and validation cohorts. Because counts were too low, some 16 rarely observed V segments, including chromosome 9 orphons, were excluded from the earlier analysis of under 650 of the donors. A group of highly shared sequence variants was considered likely to be a technical artifact of the sequencing pipeline. Linkage disequilibrium might explain the correlated functional status among segregating V segments, but an unknown experimental factor could not be excluded. According to the authors, the approach could potentially be generalized to other disease states and immunological phenotypes. Because HLA typing was missing for some donors at each locus, association tests included only the typed subset. A further reported finding was that TCR beta sequences accurately predicted the HLA-A and HLA-B alleles for most subjects in the first cohort. In a later analysis, HLA-associated TCR beta chains showed more clonal expansion and lower generation probabilities than non-associated chains that were equally common. According to a later genetic analysis, donors in an Asian-associated ancestry cluster had fewer N-insertions in productive TCRs than the approximately 700-donor mean. In a later analysis, around 17,000 TCR beta sequences were associated with specific HLA alleles at a false discovery rate of 0.05.

Library generation was performed with the immunoSEQ multiplex PCR assay. For the multiplex PCR, a mixture combining 60 forward primers for TCR Vbeta segments and 13 reverse primers for TCR Jbeta segments was used. The CDR3 region of rearranged TCR beta genes was amplified from genomic DNA by a multiplex PCR assay. Amplified TCR beta libraries were sequenced as 87-base-pair reads on the Illumina HiSeq System. The original pipeline was this. A later analysis counted tens of millions of unique TCR beta chains across the 650 to 700 repertoires, and some 11 million of these chains were shared by at least two donors. To remove PCR and sequencing errors, raw reads were error-corrected and collapsed into unique sequences using a nearest-neighbor algorithm that merged closely related sequences. CDR3 sequences were aligned to IMGT reference sequences to assign V, D and J gene segments. For a sequence to be retained, a match of at least six nucleotides to both a V gene segment and a J gene segment was required. Rearrangements were called productive when the CDR3 lacked stop codons and stayed in frame with V and J; all others were non-productive. Following IMGT convention, CDR3 was defined as the stretch from the second conserved V-encoded cysteine up to the conserved J-encoded phenylalanine. The earlier analysis of some 550 of the donors excluded any sequence lacking an unambiguous match to a single V gene segment. An earlier analysis of several hundred of the donors classified V segments as functional when productive rearrangements were above 56.7% and as segregating when the standard deviation between donors was above 5%. A statistical classification framework was developed to diagnose cytomegalovirus status using the catalog of TCR beta chain sequences. V and J gene assignment, in a later analysis, came from comparing TCR nucleotide sequences with IMGT/GENE-DB human TR gene sequences. Using the TCRdist pipeline, a later analysis assigned CDR3 sequences along with most-parsimonious VDJ recombination scenarios. A later analysis defined each TCR beta chain by its CDR3 amino acid sequence plus V-gene family, and excluded reads lacking a unique V-gene family. To address suspected cross-contamination and a sequencing artifact, a later analysis removed 550 to 750 highly shared, low-generation-probability nucleotide sequences. In a later analysis, a clonal expansion index for each public chain was calculated from normalized within-repertoire ranks of inferred template counts. In a later analysis, generation probabilities were computed using a VDJ recombination model fitted to out-of-frame rearrangements, and the results were checked against IGoR. Hypergeometric tests were used in a later analysis to score TCR-TCR, TCR-HLA and TCR-CMV co-occurrence, with a repertoire-size bias correction applied to the TCR pairs. To estimate false discovery rates, a later analysis permuted the HLA or CMV assignments 20 times. In a later analysis, co-occurring TCRs were grouped with DBSCAN, and TCRdist sequence similarity was added when clustering was performed within HLA-allele-positive subsets. For co-occurrence clustering, repertoires with fewer than 30,000 or more than 120,000 public chains were excluded, along with about five repertoires with anomalous nucleotide sharing. TCRdb's version of the immuneACCESS table is confined to in-frame rearrangements and falls short of the full clone set. An unresolved V gene accounts for under half of the shortfall where checked; the remainder is of unknown origin. The V and J calls and clone size are taken from that table; D and trimming were inferred from the DNA. The sample data list roughly 200,000 clones, and roughly an eighth of these were observed just once. About 7.8% of the sample rests with the top ten.

Details on this clone: It lacks a known antigen. Per-base qualities were not stored, and no clone one base away is much larger.

From a lookup of the germline V gene, CDR1 and CDR2 are SGHVS and FQNEAQ. Spanning cysteine to phenylalanine, the CDR3 consists of 16 amino acids. The DNA shown is the 48-base CDR3, in frame from base 1. For this chain, trimming is 2 bases at the V end and 1 base at the J end, and the number of junction bases without a gene match is 3. The sequenced sample was PBMCs. Recombination joined TRBV7-8 with TRBJ2-5; TRBD2 fits 11 bases in the junction. The sequence derives from a man between 45 and 60 years old in good health and CMV-seropositive. DNA sequence: TGTGCCAGCAGCTTAAGACTAGCGGGGACCCAAGAGACCCAGTACTTC. The translation is CASSLRLAGTQETQYF.